The 31 T cell receptor beta chains presented below share a single source sample, sequenced in a study of blood T cell repertoires in COVID-19. The assay was immunoSEQ multiplex PCR, and TCRdb's table has in-frame clones only and misses some. Of 200,000 to 250,000 clones detected, 70% to 90% appear once; the ten largest clones hold approximately 12%. Specimen: peripheral blood. The receptors derive from a woman in her late teens or twenties who had recovered from COVID-19.

Note on this clone: Other DNA variants within this sample encode the same CDR3. The chain employs TRBV18 and TRBJ2-1; 9 bases match TRBD2. V was pared by 0 bases and J by 4 bases, with 1 base of the junction left unmatched. CDR1 and CDR2 from the germline V gene are KGHSH and LQKENI. The CDR3 loop spans 15 amino acids. The CDR3 DNA follows: TGTGCCAGCTCACCACCGGCGGGAGGGTACAATGAGCAGTTCTTC. As protein: CASSPPAGGYNEQFF. Full variable domain (rest looked up from reference TRBV18 and TRBJ2-1): NAGVMQNPRHLVRRRGQEARLRCSPMKGHSHVYWYRQLPEEGLKFMVYLQKENIIDESGMPKERFSAEFPKEGPSILRIQQVVRGDSAAYFCASSPPAGGYNEQFFGPGTRLTVL.

The V and J genes are TRBV27 and TRBJ2-1, with D hard to call. Trimming took 1 base from V and 3 from J, leaving 7 bases between them. Germline-derived CDR1 and CDR2 are MNHEY and SMNVEV (reference sequence). The CDR3 contains 14 residues. The CDR3 region has the DNA TGTGCCAGCAGTTTATACCCAGGCTACAATGAGCAGTTCTTC. Protein sequence: CASSLYPGYNEQFF.

J is TRBJ2-7 and V is TRBV15; 8 positions agree with TRBD2. The CDR3 covers 17 residues. The V gene end was trimmed by 0 bases and the J gene end by 9 bases; junction bases not matched to a gene: 16. Germline CDR1 is LNHNV and CDR2 is YYDKDF (reference sequence). The CDR3 protein is CATSRDVIRAGVIRQYF. CDR3 bases: TGTGCCACCAGCAGAGATGTAATTCGAGCGGGAGTCATCAGGCAGTACTTC.

This clone was detected only once. The chain joins TRBV7-9 to TRBJ2-2, with D maybe TRBD2 (6 bases). The germline V gene encodes CDR1 SEHNR and CDR2 FQNEAQ (reference sequence). This CDR3 contains 15 residues. V gave up 5 bases and J gave up 5 bases, with 15 bases separating them. DNA of the CDR3: TGTGCCAGCAGCCGACAGACTAGACAGACCGGGGAGCTGTTTTTT. It codes for CASSRQTRQTGELFF.

The chain joins TRBV27 to TRBJ2-5, with unresolved D. Germline values: CDR1 MNHEY, CDR2 SMNVEV (reference sequence). CDR3 length: 14 residues. The V and J ends lost 2 bases and 4 bases respectively, with 11 bases between them. In nucleotides, the CDR3 is TGTGCCAGCAGTTTAGCGGTTTCCCCAGAGACCCAGTACTTC. This encodes CASSLAVSPETQYF.

In its sample, this clone was seen once. This rearrangement joins TRBV9 to TRBJ2-7, with 9 bases fitting TRBD2. The V gene end was trimmed by 4 bases and the J gene end by 2 bases; junction bases not matched to a gene: 4. This CDR3 is 14 amino acids long. Germline CDR1 is SGDLS and CDR2 is YYNGEE. For the CDR3, the DNA is TGTGCCAGCAGCATAGCGGGAGATCCCTACGAGCAGTACTTC. Residues: CASSIAGDPYEQYF.

V gene TRBV19 combines with J gene TRBJ2-7, with a possible D match to TRBD1 (6 bases). Trimming cost V 2 bases and J 5 bases, with 16 bases left between them. CDR3 length: 15 amino acids. Germline V gene sequence: CDR1 LNHDA, CDR2 SQIVND (reference sequence). The CDR3 sequence is CASSISSGTSHEQYF. CDR3 in DNA: TGTGCCAGTAGTATAAGTTCAGGGACAAGCCACGAGCAGTACTTC.

V and J are TRBV10-2 and TRBJ1-1; the D is unclear. The germline V and J ends were trimmed by 6 bases and 4 bases, with 12 bases remaining between them. The CDR3 contains 13 residues. CDR1 WSHSY and CDR2 SAAADI come from the germline V gene. For the CDR3, the DNA is TGCGCCAGCAGCAGCGAGCGGCTCACTGAAGCTTTCTTT. Its translation: CASSSERLTEAFF.

With respect to this clone: Different DNA sequences within this sample yield the same CDR3. The chain uses TRBV18 and TRBJ1-2; TRBD1 agrees at 8 bases. CDR1 is KGHSH and CDR2 is LQKENI in the germline V gene. Trimming at V came to 3 bases and at J to 5 bases, leaving 2 bases not matched to a gene. The CDR3 spans 13 residues. The CDR3 DNA reads TGTGCCAGCTCACCCGGGACAGGATATGGCTACACCTTC. This sequence encodes CASSPGTGYGYTF.

This chain joins TRBV5-6 and TRBJ1-2, with D perhaps TRBD1 (5 bases). Between the trimmed V and J ends, which lost 0 bases and 4 bases, there was a span of 10 bases. CDR1 SGHDT and CDR2 YYEEEE come from the germline V gene. The CDR3 has 14 amino acids. CDR3 bases: TGTGCCAGCAGCTTGGGGCAGGGTCTCTATGGCTACACCTTC. It translates to CASSLGQGLYGYTF.

The chain couples TRBV12-3 or TRBV12-4 to TRBJ1-5; D is ambiguous. The CDR3 totals 13 residues. V gave up 6 bases and J gave up 3 bases, with 9 bases separating them. The CDR3 region is CASSHSPNQPQHF. CDR3 DNA: TGTGCCAGCAGCCATAGTCCCAATCAGCCCCAGCATTTT.

The CDR3 here is CASSDNPRGLNTEAFF. The CDR3 DNA reads as TGCGCCAGCAGTGACAATCCCAGGGGATTGAACACTGAAGCTTTCTTT. The chain carries TRBV10-1 and TRBJ1-1, with TRBD1 as a possible D gene (6 bases). Germline assignment: CDR1 WNHNN and CDR2 SYGVQD (reference sequence). This CDR3 is 16 amino acids long. Trimming shortened V by 3 bases and J by 0 bases, and 14 bases separated the two germline ends.

The CDR3 DNA reads as TGTGCCAGCAGCTTCCGAGGAGGCTCCTATAATTCACCCCTCCACTTT. Protein: CASSFRGGSYNSPLHF. The genes are TRBV7-2 and TRBJ1-6; D gene uncertain. V dropped 3 bases and J dropped 0 bases, with 9 bases sitting between them. The CDR3 extends over 16 amino acids. The V gene's germline CDR1 is SGHTA and CDR2 FQGNSA. The entire variable domain, with the rest obtained from reference TRBV7-2 and TRBJ1-6, is as follows: GAGVSQSPSNKVTEKGKDVELRCDPISGHTALYWYRQSLGQGLEFLIYFQGNSAPDKSGLPSDRFSAERTGGSVSTLTIQRTQQEDSAVYLCASSFRGGSYNSPLHFGNGTRLTVT.

This clone was seen just once. J is TRBJ2-7 and V is TRBV29-1; 7 bases align to TRBD1. After removal of 1 base from V and 3 bases from J, the junction contained 6 bases not matched to a gene. CDR3 length: 14 residues. The germline V gene has CDR1 SQVTM and CDR2 ANQGSEA. The CDR3 DNA is TGCAGCGTTGAAGTTCCAGGGGGTATCTACGAGCAGTACTTC. Translation: CSVEVPGGIYEQYF.

The genes are TRBV9 and TRBJ2-7; TRBD1 agrees at 8 bases. This CDR3 contains 14 residues. V lost 3 bases and J lost 2; bases outside the gene matches: 4. Germline lookup yields CDR1 SGDLS and CDR2 YYNGEE. CDR3 region: CASSARQGTYEQYF. CDR3 bases: TGTGCCAGCAGCGCCAGACAGGGGACCTACGAGCAGTACTTC.

This chain links TRBV19 with TRBJ1-2; no definite D call. The CDR3 has 15 amino acids. Trimming cost V 2 bases and J 3 bases, with 13 bases left between them. The germline gives CDR1 LNHDA, CDR2 SQIVND (reference sequence). The DNA for the CDR3 is TGTGCCAGTAGTATAAGCCTCTCGACATACTATGGCTACACCTTC. Protein: CASSISLSTYYGYTF.

The chain links TRBV11-2 to TRBJ2-7; TRBD1 matches 12 bases. V dropped 3 bases and J dropped 7; count of bases not matched to a gene: 4. The CDR3 is 14 residues long. Per germline, CDR1 SGHAT and CDR2 FQNNGV. Here the CDR3 reads CASSLGQGAWEQYF. The CDR3 coding sequence is TGTGCCAGCAGCTTGGGACAGGGGGCGTGGGAGCAGTACTTC.

V usage is TRBV29-1 and J usage is TRBJ2-1, with 7 bases that match TRBD1. The ends lost 5 bases at V and 3 bases at J; junction bases unmatched: 10. The CDR3 totals 15 residues. Germline CDR1 SQVTM, CDR2 ANQGSEA. The CDR3, as DNA: TGCAGCGTTTCCAACAGGGGCACAGTCTACAATGAGCAGTTCTTC. This translates into CSVSNRGTVYNEQFF.

V gene TRBV3-1 (or the pseudogene TRBV3-2) combines with J gene TRBJ2-7, with 8 positions matching TRBD2. The length of the CDR3 is 14 residues. V dropped 4 bases and J dropped 6; count of bases not matched to a gene: 8. Germline V gene sequence: CDR1 LGHDT, CDR2 YNNKEL (reference sequence). In DNA form, the CDR3 reads TGTGCCAGCAGCCCCGGGGGGGGAGCGTCCGAGCAGTACTTC. Residues: CASSPGGGASEQYF.

This clone was detected only once. The V call is TRBV9, the J call TRBJ1-1; D remains unclear. The V end lost 0 bases, the J end lost 4 bases, and 16 bases lay between the germline ends. This CDR3 contains 16 residues. Germline assignment: CDR1 SGDLS and CDR2 YYNGEE. CDR3 in DNA: TGTGCCAGCAGCGTAGGTTCTGGGGAGGTGGGCACTGAAGCTTTCTTT. The encoded protein is CASSVGSGEVGTEAFF.

The chain has TRBV11-2 and TRBJ1-2, with TRBD1 matching 7 bases. Trimming took 0 bases from V and 8 from J; bases not matched to a gene: 6. The CDR3 consists of 14 residues. The germline V gene has CDR1 SGHAT and CDR2 FQNNGV. CDR3 DNA sequence: TGTGCCAGCAGCTTAGAGGCGACAGGGCTCGGCTACACCTTC. This sequence encodes CASSLEATGLGYTF.

The genes are TRBV28 and TRBJ1-1; a weak D match, TRBD1 (6 bases). This CDR3 has 12 amino acids. V was clipped by 8 bases and J by 2 bases, with 9 bases between them. CDR1 MDHEN and CDR2 SYDVKM come from the germline V gene. CDR3 in DNA: TGTGCCAGCGTAGGGGGTAACACTGAAGCTTTCTTT. Translation: CASVGGNTEAFF.

This clone was found once. The rearrangement links TRBV20-1 to TRBJ2-1; 9 nucleotides align to TRBD2. Germline CDR1 is DFQATT and CDR2 is SNEGSKA (reference sequence). This CDR3 spans 12 amino acids. With V trimmed by 3 bases and J by 15 bases, 9 bases remained unmatched. CDR3 bases: TGCAGTGCTAGTGGGCCGCGGGGGGGGACGTTCTTC. Its translation: CSASGPRGGTFF.

CDR3 DNA: TGCGCCAGCAGCCAAGATCCGGCACAGCTGAGCTCCTACGAGCAGTACTTC. This encodes CASSQDPAQLSSYEQYF. The genes are TRBV4-3 and TRBJ2-7; D gene ambiguous. CDR1 is LGHNA, CDR2 YSLEER, per germline. The CDR3 contains 17 residues. V was clipped by 0 bases and J by 0 bases, with 15 bases between them.

This clone was seen a single time. The chain has TRBV2 and TRBJ2-1, with D uncertain. The V end was cut by 10 bases, the J end by 6 bases, with 13 bases between. Germline V gene data show CDR1 as SNHLY and CDR2 as FYNNEI. The CDR3 covers 12 residues. Here the CDR3 DNA reads TGTGCCACCCTTGTCGGTCGCAATGAGCAGTTCTTC. It translates to CATLVGRNEQFF.

The chain is built from TRBV28 and TRBJ1-2, with 7 bases aligning to TRBD1. Germline-derived CDR1 and CDR2 are MDHEN and SYDVKM. The CDR3 length is 13 residues. Losses at the gene ends were 5 bases for V and 2 bases for J; bases not matched to a gene: 2. The chain's CDR3 is CASSRGGNYGYTF. CDR3 coding DNA: TGTGCCAGCAGTCGAGGGGGCAACTATGGCTACACCTTC.

The genes are TRBV7-2 and TRBJ2-7; D perhaps matches TRBD1 (6 bases). The V and J ends lost 3 bases and 6 bases respectively, with 18 bases between them. Germline V CDR1 and CDR2: SGHTA, FQGNSA. The CDR3 length is 15 residues. The CDR3 DNA reads as TGTGCCAGCAGCTTTATGTCAGGGGCCACCGGCGAGCAGTACTTC. Translated, it gives CASSFMSGATGEQYF.

The V and J genes are TRBV12-5 and TRBJ1-5; D is possibly TRBD1 (6 bases). The CDR3 runs 17 residues. CDR1 and CDR2 (germline): LGHNT, FRNRAP. With 6 bases removed from V and 3 bases from J, the gap between germline ends came to 21 bases. CDR3 residues: CASGTPFVDSHNQPQHF. The CDR3 DNA follows: TGTGCTAGTGGCACCCCCTTCGTGGACAGTCACAATCAGCCCCAGCATTTT.

The chain couples TRBV19 to TRBJ1-5; tentatively, D is TRBD1 (5 bases). The CDR3 runs 15 residues. V gave up 5 bases and J gave up 4 bases, with 15 bases separating them. Germline CDR1 reads LNHDA; CDR2 reads SQIVND (reference sequence). CDR3 in DNA: TGTGCCAGTAGTTCCACAGGTAGTGGTAATCAGCCCCAGCATTTT. Its translation is CASSSTGSGNQPQHF.

This rearrangement joins TRBV5-1 to TRBJ2-1; weak D call: TRBD1 (6 bases). The CDR3 is made up of 14 amino acids. V was trimmed by 2 bases and J by 8 bases, leaving 14 bases between them. Germline V lookup: CDR1 SGHRS, CDR2 YFSETQ. CDR3 in amino acids: CASSFEGGADEQFF. Written as DNA, the CDR3 is TGCGCCAGCAGCTTTGAAGGGGGAGCGGATGAGCAGTTCTTC. Full variable domain (rest looked up from reference TRBV5-1 and TRBJ2-1): KAGVTQTPRYLIKTRGQQVTLSCSPISGHRSVSWYQQTPGQGLQFLFEYFSETQRNKGNFPGRFSGRQFSNSRSEMNVSTLELGDSALYLCASSFEGGADEQFFGPGTRLTVL.

V is TRBV4-1 and J is TRBJ1-1; 9 nucleotides agree with TRBD1. From germline, CDR1 is MGHRA and CDR2 YSYEKL. V gave up 4 bases and J gave up 3 bases; unmatched junction bases: 9. This CDR3 region has 16 residues. In DNA form, the CDR3 reads TGCGCCAGCAGCCGAAGAACGGGACAGGGTCACACTGAAGCTTTCTTT. It is translated as CASSRRTGQGHTEAFF.